This entry lists 29 T cell receptor beta chains sequenced from one sample in a study of patients and donors after allogeneic stem cell transplantation. Each CDR3 protein gets one entry after TCRdb re-called the RT-PCR reads with MiXCR. Here the sample spans about 960,000 distinct CDR3 sequences, about a sixth being singletons. Sequencing input: blood, either unsorted or a sorted T cell fraction (not recorded which). The receptors were sampled from a human donor who was either an allogeneic HSCT recipient or a stem cell or donor lymphocyte infusion donor (not recorded which). It is not recorded whose cells these are; they may come from a transplant donor.

This clonotype was counted only a few times. The J gene is TRBJ1-1, the V gene TRBV12-3 or TRBV12-4, with 8 bases identical to TRBD1. The CDR3 extends over 11 amino acids. Germline trimming cut 7 bases from V and 8 bases from J; bases unmatched to any gene: 3. DNA of the CDR3: TGTGCCAGCACCCGGGACAGGGAAGCTTTCTTT. Amino acid sequence: CASTRDREAFF.

This clonotype was seen more than once but under ten times. The chain joins TRBV7-9 to TRBJ1-1; no clear D gene. Germline V lookup: CDR1 SEHNR, CDR2 FQNEAQ (reference sequence). Trimming took off 4 bases at V and 3 bases at J, with 12 bases between the two ends. This CDR3 region has 14 residues. CDR3 nucleotide sequence: TGTGCCAGCAGCTATAAGGGCGGTGACACTGAAGCTTTCTTT. Residues: CASSYKGGDTEAFF.

The genes are TRBV30 and TRBJ1-5, with D hard to call. Germline CDR1 and CDR2: GTSNPN and SVGIG (reference sequence). The germline V and J ends were trimmed by 3 bases and 6 bases, with 9 bases remaining between them. This CDR3 is 12 amino acids long. CDR3 sequence (DNA): TGTGCCTGGAGCCTATTAGGTCAGCCCCAGCATTTT. It encodes CAWSLLGQPQHF.

This clonotype was observed many times. The chain has TRBV7-2 and TRBJ2-7, with 7 bases aligning to TRBD2. The CDR3 covers 15 residues. CDR1 and CDR2 (germline): SGHTA, FQGNSA. J lost 3 bases, V lost 3 bases, and 8 bases had no gene match. CDR3 residues: CASSFVGLPGYEQYF. CDR3 bases: TGTGCCAGCAGCTTTGTGGGACTACCTGGCTACGAGCAGTACTTC. The full variable domain, with the rest looked up from reference TRBV7-2 and TRBJ2-7, is GAGVSQSPSNKVTEKGKDVELRCDPISGHTALYWYRQSLGQGLEFLIYFQGNSAPDKSGLPSDRFSAERTGGSVSTLTIQRTQQEDSAVYLCASSFVGLPGYEQYFGPGTRLTVT.

The rearrangement links TRBV21-1 to TRBJ1-5. TRBV21-1 is reported as a pseudogene. The CDR3 loop spans 15 amino acids. In DNA, the CDR3 is TGTGCCAGCAGCAAAGTCCAGGAACGGGATCAGCCCCAGCATTTT. Translated, it gives CASSKVQERDQPQHF.

The genes are TRBV4-1 and TRBJ1-3; D not certain. The CDR3 has 15 residues. Germline V gives CDR1 MGHRA, CDR2 YSYEKL. The ends were cut back, 1 base at V and 0 bases at J, with 7 bases in the middle. DNA of the CDR3: TGCGCCAGCAGCCAAGTGGAATACTCTGGAAACACCATATATTTT. Translation gives CASSQVEYSGNTIYF.

This chain connects TRBV7-9 to TRBJ2-1; maybe TRBD2 (6 bases). CDR3 length equals 16 residues. Between the trimmed V and J ends, which lost 5 bases and 2 bases, there was a span of 16 bases. Germline V gene sequence: CDR1 SEHNR, CDR2 FQNEAQ (reference sequence). The CDR3 DNA sequence: TGTGCCAGCAGCCACGGACTAACATCGCCCTACAATGAGCAGTTCTTC. This codes for CASSHGLTSPYNEQFF.

The chain couples TRBV6-1 to TRBJ2-3, with 14 bases that match TRBD2. Germline CDR1 reads MNHNS; CDR2 reads SASEGT. Trimming at V came to 6 bases and at J to 1 base, leaving 9 bases not matched to a gene. The CDR3 is 18 residues long. CDR3 bases: TGTGCCAGCAGCCTAAAACCGGGACTAGCGGGAGGCACAGATACGCAGTATTTT. The encoded protein is CASSLKPGLAGGTDTQYF.

This clonotype was found a few times. V gene TRBV20-1 combines with J gene TRBJ2-3; 10 bases match TRBD1. With V trimmed by 4 bases and J by 2 bases, 6 bases remained unmatched. This CDR3 comprises 15 residues. CDR1 and CDR2 (germline): DFQATT, SNEGSKA (reference sequence). Here the CDR3 reads CSAKRTGGITDTQYF. The CDR3 region has the DNA TGCAGTGCTAAGAGGACAGGGGGGATCACAGATACGCAGTATTTT.

In this sample, this clonotype turned up a few times. This chain joins TRBV29-1 and TRBJ2-3, with 10 bases lining up with TRBD2. This CDR3 contains 14 residues. Germline CDR1 reads SQVTM; CDR2 reads ANQGSEA. Trimming removed 1 base from V and 5 bases from J; junction bases left unmatched: 3. The CDR3 here is CSVEGLAGEDTQYF. For the CDR3, the DNA is TGCAGCGTTGAAGGGCTAGCGGGGGAAGATACGCAGTATTTT.

In its sample, this clonotype was seen many times. The CDR3 DNA is TGTGCCAGCAGCGTGGGACAGCGCACAGATACGCAGTATTTT. This sequence encodes CASSVGQRTDTQYF. The V gene is TRBV2, the J gene TRBJ2-3, with 7 nucleotides matching TRBD1. This CDR3 region has 14 residues. The trim removed 6 bases at V and 1 base at J, leaving 4 bases unmatched. Germline V gene data show CDR1 as SNHLY and CDR2 as FYNNEI.

This rearrangement joins TRBV7-9 to TRBJ2-3; TRBD2 aligns across 7 bases. Germline-derived CDR1 and CDR2 are SEHNR and FQNEAQ (reference sequence). The junction had 9 bases not matched to a gene; V was cut back by 3 bases and J by 6 bases. This CDR3 has 15 residues. The CDR3 reads CASSLLAGVKDTQYF. CDR3 coding DNA: TGTGCCAGCAGCTTGCTGGCGGGAGTAAAGGATACGCAGTATTTT. The variable domain in full, completed from reference TRBV7-9 and TRBJ2-3, reads DTGVSQNPRHKITKRGQNVTFRCDPISEHNRLYWYRQTLGQGPEFLTYFQNEAQLEKSRLLSDRFSAERPKGSFSTLEIQRTEQGDSAMYLCASSLLAGVKDTQYFGPGTRLTVL.

This clonotype was observed a few times. This chain uses TRBV4-2 with TRBJ2-2; D might be TRBD1 or TRBD2, each matching 6 bases. Germline V CDR1 and CDR2: LGHNA, YNFKEQ. This CDR3 region has 18 residues. Trimming left V 1 base short and J 2 bases short, with 17 bases between. The CDR3 DNA follows: TGTGCCAGCAGCCAAGGGGGGAAGGGGGGAGTTAACACCGGGGAGCTGTTTTTT. This translates into CASSQGGKGGVNTGELFF.

This clonotype was detected a few times. The DNA for the CDR3 is TGTGCCATCAGGGGGACTAGCGGCTTCTACGAGCAGTACTTC. Translated: CAIRGTSGFYEQYF. The V call is TRBV10-3, the J call TRBJ2-7; TRBD2 aligns across 11 bases. Losses at the gene ends were 6 bases for V and 3 bases for J; bases not matched to a gene: 4. Germline-derived CDR1 and CDR2 are ENHRY and SYGVKD. The CDR3 runs 14 residues.

Many counts were recorded for this clonotype. The chain is built from TRBV12-3 or TRBV12-4 and TRBJ1-3; the match to TRBD1 covers 7 bases. This CDR3 has 17 amino acids. V was pared by 4 bases and J by 2 bases, with 11 bases of the junction left unmatched. DNA of the CDR3: TGTGCCAGCAGTTCTAAGACAGGGCGGGAAGCTGGAAACACCATATATTTT. Its translation: CASSSKTGREAGNTIYF.

The chain recombines TRBV7-8 with TRBJ1-1; possibly TRBD1 for D (6 bases). Germline V gene lookup returns CDR1 SGHVS and CDR2 FQNEAQ. V was pared by 1 base and J by 5 bases, with 14 bases between. CDR3 length equals 15 residues. CDR3 sequence reads: CASSLDTVGGTEAFF. CDR3 in DNA: TGTGCCAGCAGCTTAGATACTGTAGGGGGTACTGAAGCTTTCTTT. The variable domain in full, completed from reference TRBV7-8 and TRBJ1-1, reads GAGVSQSPRYKVAKRGQDVALRCDPISGHVSLFWYQQALGQGPEFLTYFQNEAQLDKSGLPSDRFFAERPEGSVSTLKIQRTQQEDSAVYLCASSLDTVGGTEAFFGQGTRLTVV.

This CDR3 is CASSPEGRTTQYF. The CDR3 DNA sequence: TGTGCCAGCTCACCAGAGGGAAGAACGACCCAGTACTTC. The V and J genes are TRBV18 and TRBJ2-5; a weak D match, TRBD2 (5 bases). CDR3 length equals 13 residues. Trimming pared 2 bases from V and 7 bases from J, leaving 11 bases between. The V gene's germline CDR1 is KGHSH and CDR2 LQKENI.

This clonotype was recorded at least ten times. The junction shows a germline mismatch at one end, possibly a read error. V is TRBV5-1 and J is TRBJ1-1; 9 bases agree with TRBD1. There are 14 residues in the CDR3. Germline CDR1 reads SGHRS; CDR2 reads YFSETQ. CDR3 protein: CASSQQGAGTEAFF. In DNA form, the CDR3 reads TGTGCCAGCAGTCAACAGGGGGCGGGCACTGAAGCTTTCTTT.

The J gene is TRBJ2-1, the V gene TRBV20-1, with 9 positions matching TRBD2. The CDR3 loop spans 15 amino acids. V lost 4 bases to trimming and J lost 6 bases; unmatched junction nucleotides: 10. Germline V gene data show CDR1 as DFQATT and CDR2 as SNEGSKA (reference sequence). The CDR3 sequence: CSAINSGSALNEQFF. The CDR3 bases are TGCAGTGCTATTAATAGCGGGAGTGCACTCAATGAGCAGTTCTTC.

The V and J genes are TRBV19 and TRBJ2-1; tentatively, D is TRBD2 (6 bases). Germline V gene lookup returns CDR1 LNHDA and CDR2 SQIVND (reference sequence). V shed 7 bases and J shed 8 bases, with 12 bases lying between them. The CDR3 totals 12 residues. DNA of the CDR3: TGTGCCAGTAATCGCGGGGCGGATGAGCAGTTCTTC. It is translated as CASNRGADEQFF.

This clonotype was counted between two and nine times. J is TRBJ1-4 and V is TRBV12-3 or TRBV12-4; 9 nucleotides align to TRBD1. V was clipped by 7 bases and J by 0 bases; unmatched bases: 9. The CDR3 sequence is 17 residues long. The CDR3 nucleotides read TGTGCCAGCACCCCGGGACAGGGACCACCAACTAATGAAAAACTGTTTTTT. It encodes CASTPGQGPPTNEKLFF.

The genes are TRBV20-1 and TRBJ2-4; D unresolved. The CDR3 consists of 14 residues. V was clipped by 0 bases and J by 2 bases, with 8 bases between them. Germline values: CDR1 DFQATT, CDR2 SNEGSKA (reference sequence). CDR3 sequence reads: CSAREFGTKNIQYF. The CDR3 DNA reads TGCAGTGCTAGAGAGTTTGGGACCAAAAACATTCAGTACTTC.

This clonotype has only a few counts. The CDR3 reads CASSPGGSDTEAFF. The DNA of the CDR3 is TGTGCCAGCAGCCCCGGGGGGAGCGACACTGAAGCTTTCTTT. The rearrangement links TRBV7-3 to TRBJ1-1, with D possibly TRBD1 on 5 matching bases. Germline V gene data show CDR1 as SGHTA and CDR2 as FQGTGA. The V end lost 5 bases, the J end lost 3 bases, and 13 bases lay between the germline ends. CDR3 length equals 14 residues.

V gene TRBV27 combines with J gene TRBJ1-4, with D possibly matching TRBD1 (5 bases). Germline V gives CDR1 MNHEY, CDR2 SMNVEV (reference sequence). The CDR3 totals 15 residues. V lost 4 bases and J 0 bases, leaving 9 bases between the germline ends. DNA for the CDR3: TGTGCCAGCAGTTGGGGGTTAACAACTAATGAAAAACTGTTTTTT. Translating it yields CASSWGLTTNEKLFF.

This clonotype occurred many times. The chain joins TRBV6-1 to TRBJ2-7; weak D call: TRBD2 (7 bases). V was cut by 4 bases and J by 1 base, with 14 bases left in between. Germline V gives CDR1 MNHNS, CDR2 SASEGT. The CDR3 has 15 residues. DNA for the CDR3: TGTGCCAGCAGTGGGGGGGGAGGGGGATCCTACGAGCAGTACTTC. As protein: CASSGGGGGSYEQYF.

This clonotype was counted only a few times. The rearrangement links TRBV20-1 to TRBJ2-7; 9 bases agree with TRBD2. The CDR3 covers 13 residues. V lost 6 bases, J lost 5 bases, and 8 bases stayed unmatched. Germline V gene lookup returns CDR1 DFQATT and CDR2 SNEGSKA (reference sequence). This chain's CDR3 is CSASASGKNEQYF. CDR3 coding DNA: TGCAGTGCGTCGGCTAGCGGGAAGAACGAGCAGTACTTC.

The table lists this clonotype with many counts. The chain uses TRBV4-2 and TRBJ2-7, with D perhaps matching TRBD1 (6 bases). There are 16 residues in the CDR3. Trimming shortened V by 0 bases and J by 3 bases, and 15 bases separated the two germline ends. Germline CDR1 LGHNA, CDR2 YNFKEQ. CDR3 DNA: TGTGCCAGCAGCCAAGATAGGACAGAGCTCAACTACGAGCAGTACTTC. As protein: CASSQDRTELNYEQYF.

The gene calls are TRBV25-1 and TRBJ1-6; D remains ambiguous. In germline, CDR1 is MGHDK, CDR2 SYGVNS. Trimming left V 0 bases short and J 9 bases short, with 21 bases between. This CDR3 is 18 amino acids long. In DNA form, the CDR3 reads TGTGCCAGCAGTGAATACGGCCGCCGAATTTTAGTCGGTTCACCCCTCCACTTT. This codes for CASSEYGRRILVGSPLHF.

There are many counts of this clonotype. The J gene is TRBJ2-3, the V gene TRBV4-3; perhaps TRBD1 as D (5 bases). Between the trimmed V and J ends, which lost 1 base and 1 base, there was a span of 9 bases. The CDR3 is 15 amino acids. The V gene's germline CDR1 is LGHNA and CDR2 YSLEER. The DNA of the CDR3 is TGCGCCAGCAGCCAAGCAGGGATGGGCACAGATACGCAGTATTTT. Translated, it gives CASSQAGMGTDTQYF.